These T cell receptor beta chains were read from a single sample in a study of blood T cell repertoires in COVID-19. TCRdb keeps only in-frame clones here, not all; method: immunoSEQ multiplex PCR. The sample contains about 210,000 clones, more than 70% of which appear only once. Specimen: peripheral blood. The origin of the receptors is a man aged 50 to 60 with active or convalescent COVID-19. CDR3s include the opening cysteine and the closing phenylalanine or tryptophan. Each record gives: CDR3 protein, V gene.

CASSLTGRGNTIYF | TRBV27
CASSPRGQAYEQYF | TRBV6-5
CASSSPGTGGGATEAFF | TRBV28
CASSLDGRTTVGEKLFF | TRBV11-3
CASQTSGDEQFF | TRBV19
CAWTRLEVKQFF | TRBV30
CASSLWAGTDTQYF | TRBV27
CASSLQTGRETQYF | TRBV5-1
CASSQDSPSSEINTDTQYF | TRBV4-2
CASSRGQHSGNTIYF | TRBV19
CASRQQVSNTEAFF | TRBV6-5
CASRTGTGEGYTF | TRBV12-3/TRBV12-4
CASLDFYNEQFF | TRBV12-3/TRBV12-4
CASKAEGVQPQHF | TRBV19
CASSLFRQGLFGYTF | TRBV5-4
CASSSSAGVGSPLHF | TRBV7-9
CAWSLAGGERTEAFF | TRBV30
CASSPGTGVINEQFF | TRBV7-9
CASSLWQSTDTQYF | TRBV7-9
CASSQGLAGGTDEQYF | TRBV5-5
CASRLGLTNTGELFF | TRBV28
CASSDTGESNYGYTF | TRBV6-4
CASSPGQGVVEQYF | TRBV7-8
CASSKALRKGHRGNTGELFF | TRBV21-1
CASTLTQGQIRRGEKLFF | TRBV2
CSVQGFGGYTF | TRBV29-1
CASSGVLLAGDTQYF | TRBV19
CASSLAAGGFAFF | TRBV11-3
CASSESGRQGQFF | TRBV10-1
CASSLFTSGKGHEQFF | TRBV28
CASSLTGTTEAFF | TRBV12-3/TRBV12-4
CASSLPGLAGTDTQYF | TRBV5-1
CASSRPQMNTEAFF | TRBV6-5
CSVDSGGSEQYF | TRBV29-1
CASSLGQGMNTEAFF | TRBV2
CASRDRNTEAFF | TRBV28
CASRASTGSEQYF | TRBV2
CASNWQAERGSPLHF | TRBV28
CASSLGLAANTGELFF | TRBV5-1
CSAIRGYEQFF | TRBV20-1
CSASGTSGRNEQFF | TRBV20-1
CASSLASAAGSLYF | TRBV5-1
CASSPGQGVNYGYTF | TRBV18
CASSLVAGGELFF | TRBV28
CASSEEFYGYTF | TRBV6-1
CASSLAGNWAGYNEQFF | TRBV7-9
CASSESWGSGGGEQYF | TRBV25-1